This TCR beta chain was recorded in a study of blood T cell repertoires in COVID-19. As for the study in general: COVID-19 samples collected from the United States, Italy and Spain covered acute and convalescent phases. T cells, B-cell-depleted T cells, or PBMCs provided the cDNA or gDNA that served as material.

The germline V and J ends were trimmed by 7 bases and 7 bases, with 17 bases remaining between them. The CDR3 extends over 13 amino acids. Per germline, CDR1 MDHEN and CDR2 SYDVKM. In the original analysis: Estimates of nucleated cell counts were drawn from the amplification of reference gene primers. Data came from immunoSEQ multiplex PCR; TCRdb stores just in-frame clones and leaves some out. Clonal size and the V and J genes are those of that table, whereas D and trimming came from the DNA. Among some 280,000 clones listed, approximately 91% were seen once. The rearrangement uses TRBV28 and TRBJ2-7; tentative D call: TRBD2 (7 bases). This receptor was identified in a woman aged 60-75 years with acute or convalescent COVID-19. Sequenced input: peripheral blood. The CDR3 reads CASTGEGRREQYF. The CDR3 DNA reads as TGTGCCAGCACAGGGGAGGGCAGGAGGGAGCAGTACTTC.